This T cell receptor (beta chain) is from a study of blood T cell repertoires in COVID-19. Study information: Samples came from the United States, Italy and Spain, spanning acute and convalescent COVID-19. T cells, B-cell-depleted T cells, or PBMCs provided the cDNA or gDNA that served as material.

Original processing notes: The authors estimated nucleated cell counts from reference gene primer amplification. Libraries were prepared by immunoSEQ multiplex PCR; TCRdb keeps only in-frame clonotypes and omits some of them. The DNA gave D and trimming, while V, J and clone size come from that table. The sample holds some 310,000 clones, around 86% seen once. The CDR3 has 16 amino acids. Looked up from germline, CDR1 is KGHDR and CDR2 is SFDVKD. The V end lost 3 bases, the J end lost 2 bases, and 13 bases lay between the germline ends. Sequences were obtained from peripheral blood. The chain recombines TRBV24-1 with TRBJ2-1; no firm D call. This receptor was obtained from a man aged 50 to 59 with active or convalescent COVID-19. DNA of the CDR3: TGTGCCACCAGTGATCCCGGCGGCGGAACCTACAATGAGCAGTTCTTC. Translation: CATSDPGGGTYNEQFF.